The clone carrying this TCR beta chain has at least ten counts. The entry originates in a study of shared clonotypes between healthy human individuals. This CDR3 is built from 15 residues. Trimming removed 5 bases at V and 2 bases at J, with 13 bases between. The germline gives CDR1 ENHRY, CDR2 SYGVKD. CD8 cells classed as naive were CD45RO-negative and positively selected for CCR7, excluding terminally differentiated effector memory CD45RA+ cells. Here immunoSEQ multiplex PCR was the method, and the copy in TCRdb shows in-frame clones only, minus some. The profile shows almost 700,000 clones, 92% of them singletons.

The chain links TRBV10-3 to TRBJ1-3; no definite D call. This clonotype was sampled from a man aged 30-40 years in good health. Input material: naive CD8+ T cells sorted from blood. CDR3 loop: CAISPDMAPGNTIYF. In nucleotides, the CDR3 is TGTGCCATCAGTCCAGACATGGCCCCTGGAAACACCATATATTTT.